These 22 T cell receptor beta chains came from one sample sequenced in a study of CD8+ T cells in alopecia areata. Isolated RNA was reverse transcribed into cDNA used as the sequencing template. Generated by immunoSEQ multiplex PCR, the TCRdb table keeps only in-frame clones and is missing some. The sample shows roughly 200,000 clones, 35% to 40% of them seen only once. The treatment: oral pan-JAK inhibitor, 5-10 mg twice daily. The material sequenced was CD4+ T cells sorted from blood, taken between weeks 30 and 35, from a patient treated with tofacitinib. The receptors were gathered from a human donor with alopecia areata.

This clone was detected a few times. CDR3 region: CACRPDLSSYNSPLHF. The CDR3 DNA is TGTGCCTGCCGACCCGACCTGAGCTCCTATAATTCACCCCTCCACTTT. The chain uses TRBV30 and TRBJ1-6; the D is unclear. From germline, CDR1 is GTSNPN and CDR2 SVGIG (reference sequence). The CDR3 covers 16 residues. The V gene lost 6 bases and the J gene lost 0 bases, with 15 bases spanning the gap.

V is TRBV29-1 and J is TRBJ2-2; no firm D call. The CDR3 has 14 amino acids. Germline-derived CDR1 and CDR2 are SQVTM and ANQGSEA. V was shortened by 4 bases and J by 2 bases, with 11 bases between the two germline ends. The CDR3 protein is CSVVGQTNTGELFF. CDR3 in DNA: TGCAGCGTTGTCGGCCAGACAAACACCGGGGAGCTGTTTTTT.

The chain couples TRBV7-2 to TRBJ1-4; 9 bases map to TRBD1. Germline CDR1 SGHTA, CDR2 FQGNSA. The CDR3 has 15 amino acids. V gave up 4 bases and J gave up 5 bases; unmatched junction bases: 5. CDR3 sequence reads: CASSWAGTGNEKLFF. Written as DNA, the CDR3 is TGTGCCAGCAGCTGGGCCGGGACAGGGAATGAAAAACTGTTTTTT.

V is TRBV7-9 and J is TRBJ2-3; D is uncertain. Germline assignment: CDR1 SEHNR and CDR2 FQNEAQ (reference sequence). The CDR3 runs 17 residues. Trimming removed 2 bases at V and 9 bases at J, with 24 bases between. This chain's CDR3 is CASSLFDLRSLPRTQYF. The CDR3 coding sequence is TGTGCCAGCAGCTTATTTGATCTTCGGTCCCTCCCTCGGACGCAGTATTTT.

This clone has only a few counts. This sequence joins TRBV27 and TRBJ1-5, with D uncertain. Germline V lookup: CDR1 MNHEY, CDR2 SMNVEV (reference sequence). CDR3 length: 15 residues. Trimming stripped 0 bases from V and 0 bases from J, with 6 bases between. The CDR3 sequence is CASSLSWSSNQPQHF. The CDR3 DNA is TGTGCCAGCAGTTTATCGTGGTCTAGCAATCAGCCCCAGCATTTT.

V is TRBV2 and J is TRBJ2-1; D remains ambiguous. V was pared by 7 bases and J by 3 bases, with 13 bases between. Germline V CDR1 and CDR2: SNHLY, FYNNEI. This CDR3 spans 14 amino acids. The CDR3, as DNA: TGTGCCAGCACCATCCTAGGTTACTACAATGAGCAGTTCTTC. Encoded protein: CASTILGYYNEQFF.

This clone was found a few times. The rearrangement joins TRBV18 to TRBJ1-5; tentatively, D is TRBD1 (5 bases). CDR1 is KGHSH, CDR2 LQKENI, per germline. Trimming stripped 2 bases from V and 4 bases from J, with 9 bases between. The CDR3 covers 14 residues. Here the CDR3 reads CASSPRQTNQPQHF. CDR3 DNA: TGTGCCAGCTCACCAAGACAGACTAATCAGCCCCAGCATTTT.

This chain joins TRBV29-1 and TRBJ2-1, with 8 bases lining up with TRBD2. V dropped 3 bases and J dropped 4; count of bases not matched to a gene: 14. This CDR3 spans 17 amino acids. Germline V gives CDR1 SQVTM, CDR2 ANQGSEA. DNA for the CDR3: TGCAGCGTTGAGAAACCGGGAGGGCCATTCTTATACAATGAGCAGTTCTTC. This translates into CSVEKPGGPFLYNEQFF.

The V and J genes are TRBV6-1 and TRBJ2-7, with D tentatively TRBD1 (6 bases). CDR3 size: 14 residues. V lost 7 bases and J 7 bases, leaving 20 bases between the germline ends. Germline loops: CDR1 MNHNS, CDR2 SASEGT. The CDR3 DNA follows: TGTGCCAGCATGACCCAAAGCAGGGGCTCGGAGCAGTACTTC. Its translation is CASMTQSRGSEQYF.

The chain carries TRBV9 and TRBJ1-1; tentative D call: TRBD1 (5 bases). The germline CDR1 and CDR2 sequences are SGDLS and YYNGEE. The CDR3 covers 15 residues. V was shortened by 0 bases and J by 1 base, with 10 bases between the two germline ends. The CDR3: CASSVAPTGNTEAFF. The CDR3 nucleotides read TGTGCCAGCAGCGTAGCTCCAACAGGGAACACTGAAGCTTTCTTT. Looking up the rest from reference TRBV9 and TRBJ1-1 gives the full variable domain: DSGVTQTPKHLITATGQRVTLRCSPRSGDLSVYWYQQSLDQGLQFLIQYYNGEERAKGNILERFSAQQFPDLHSELNLSSLELGDSALYFCASSVAPTGNTEAFFGQGTRLTVV.

This clone occurred a few times. This chain connects TRBV5-4 to TRBJ1-2; D not resolved. Germline V CDR1 and CDR2: SGHNT, YYREEE (reference sequence). V was pared by 0 bases and J by 4 bases, with 10 bases between. The CDR3 length is 14 residues. The CDR3 region has the DNA TGTGCCAGCAGCTTGGACCGACGGGGCTATGGCTACACCTTC. This encodes CASSLDRRGYGYTF.

V gene TRBV18 combines with J gene TRBJ1-1; D remains unclear. CDR1 KGHSH and CDR2 LQKENI come from the germline V gene. The CDR3 runs 15 residues. Trimming took off 3 bases at V and 3 bases at J, with 14 bases between the two ends. CDR3 in DNA: TGTGCCAGCTCACCCAGTAACAGAAAGGACACTGAAGCTTTCTTT. The encoded protein is CASSPSNRKDTEAFF.

J is TRBJ2-3 and V is TRBV4-2; perhaps TRBD2 as D (6 bases). The CDR3 totals 14 residues. With 4 bases removed from V and 6 bases from J, the gap between germline ends came to 14 bases. Germline V lookup: CDR1 LGHNA, CDR2 YNFKEQ. CDR3 in amino acids: CASSPTHGGDTQYF. The CDR3 region has the DNA TGTGCCAGCAGCCCGACACACGGGGGTGATACGCAGTATTTT.

The V gene is TRBV28, the J gene TRBJ1-5; D not certain. Per germline, CDR1 MDHEN and CDR2 SYDVKM. V lost 6 bases and J lost 3, with 6 bases in between. The CDR3 loop spans 12 amino acids. The CDR3 sequence is CASRPPNQPQHF. The DNA of the CDR3 is TGTGCCAGCAGACCCCCCAATCAGCCCCAGCATTTT.

The chain recombines TRBV7-8 with TRBJ2-2; 10 bases match TRBD2. Germline V CDR1 and CDR2: SGHVS, FQNEAQ. V shed 1 base, J shed 1 base, and the junction held 3 bases outside the gene matches. The CDR3 sequence is 17 residues long. CDR3: CASSLGVAGGNTGELFF. Here the CDR3 DNA reads TGTGCCAGCAGCTTAGGGGTAGCGGGGGGGAACACCGGGGAGCTGTTTTTT.

The chain joins TRBV5-4 to TRBJ2-3; no firm D call. This CDR3 is 14 amino acids long. CDR1 is SGHNT and CDR2 is YYREEE in the germline V gene (reference sequence). The V end lost 4 bases, the J end lost 2 bases, and 11 bases lay between the germline ends. CDR3 in amino acids: CASSRDGYTDTQYF. Written as DNA, the CDR3 is TGTGCCAGCAGCCGAGACGGGTACACAGATACGCAGTATTTT.

This clone showed up just a few times. This chain connects TRBV11-1 to TRBJ2-1; a possible D gene is TRBD2 (8 bases). The germline gives CDR1 SGHAT, CDR2 FQDESV (reference sequence). This CDR3 has 17 residues. V lost 1 base and J lost 7, with 20 bases in between. CDR3 DNA sequence: TGTGCCAGCAGCTTAGGTGTCGGGAGGGGGCGCGGTAATGAGCAGTTCTTC. Translation: CASSLGVGRGRGNEQFF.

The rearrangement joins TRBV2 to TRBJ2-4, with D tentatively TRBD1 (6 bases). V was cut by 4 bases and J by 1 base, with 8 bases left in between. The CDR3 is 14 residues long. Germline CDR1 SNHLY, CDR2 FYNNEI. Written as DNA, the CDR3 is TGTGCCAGCAGTGCCACAGGGGCCAAAAACATTCAGTACTTC. Translation: CASSATGAKNIQYF.

V usage is TRBV7-8 and J usage is TRBJ2-7; D tentatively fits TRBD1 or TRBD2 (5 bases each). Trimming shortened V by 2 bases and J by 1 base, and 12 bases separated the two germline ends. This CDR3 spans 15 amino acids. CDR1 and CDR2 (germline): SGHVS, FQNEAQ. CDR3 sequence: CASSLPGRRSYEQYF. The CDR3 region has the DNA TGTGCCAGCAGCTTACCGGGACGTCGTTCCTACGAGCAGTACTTC.

The rearrangement uses TRBV29-1 and TRBJ2-3; 12 nucleotides match TRBD2. This CDR3 contains 17 residues. Germline V gene lookup returns CDR1 SQVTM and CDR2 ANQGSEA. V was pared by 4 bases and J by 7 bases, with 15 bases of the junction left unmatched. The CDR3 spells CSVGGGLAGPKRYTQYF. The CDR3 DNA reads as TGCAGCGTTGGGGGTGGACTAGCGGGACCTAAGAGGTATACGCAGTATTTT.

The rearrangement uses TRBV2 and TRBJ1-5; the D gene is possibly TRBD1 (5 bases). This CDR3 spans 14 amino acids. Trimming left V 10 bases short and J 4 bases short, with 17 bases between. CDR1 and CDR2 from the germline V gene are SNHLY and FYNNEI. CDR3 loop: CATRQTGGNQPQHF. CDR3 coding DNA: TGTGCCACCAGACAAACGGGGGGGAATCAGCCCCAGCATTTT.

The chain has TRBV20-1 and TRBJ1-2; TRBD1 aligns across 7 bases. From germline, CDR1 is DFQATT and CDR2 SNEGSKA (reference sequence). V dropped 6 bases and J dropped 8; count of bases not matched to a gene: 6. The CDR3 is made up of 11 amino acids. CDR3 sequence reads: CSAPAGGGYTF. In DNA, the CDR3 is TGCAGTGCCCCGGCAGGGGGGGGCTACACCTTC.